Below are 27 T cell receptor beta chains sequenced from a single sample in a study of blood T cell repertoires in COVID-19. TCRdb's copy holds only in-frame clones and misses some; the assay was immunoSEQ multiplex PCR. The table lists about 210,000 clones, about 84% of them singletons. The sequencing sample was made of PBMCs or T cells enriched from blood (not recorded which). The source is a young man with acute COVID-19.

This chain's CDR3 is CASRTGGRTFF. The CDR3 DNA reads as TGTGCCAGTCGGACAGGGGGTCGAACTTTCTTT. The chain combines TRBV25-1 with TRBJ1-1, with 10 bases aligning to TRBD1. The germline gives CDR1 MGHDK, CDR2 SYGVNS. V was pared by 9 bases and J by 12 bases, with 7 bases of the junction left unmatched. This CDR3 spans 11 amino acids.

This chain joins TRBV7-9 and TRBJ1-6, with a tentative D call TRBD1 (6 bases). Per the germline V gene, CDR1 is SEHNR and CDR2 is FQNEAQ (reference sequence). The CDR3 extends over 13 amino acids. Trimming took off 7 bases at V and 6 bases at J, with 10 bases between the two ends. CDR3 sequence: CASTGGANSPLHF. Here the CDR3 DNA reads TGTGCCAGCACCGGGGGGGCTAATTCACCCCTCCACTTT.

The J gene is TRBJ1-2, the V gene TRBV10-2, with 11 bases identical to TRBD1. CDR3 size: 15 residues. With V trimmed by 4 bases and J by 8 bases, 9 bases remained unmatched. CDR1 is WSHSY, CDR2 SAAADI, per germline. As DNA, the CDR3 is TGCGCCAGCAGTGGAGGACAGGGGGCATCAGGGGGCTACACCTTC. The encoded protein is CASSGGQGASGGYTF.

The chain joins TRBV28 to TRBJ1-1, with no clear D. Between the trimmed V and J ends, which lost 1 base and 6 bases, there was a span of 9 bases. CDR3 length: 13 residues. CDR1 and CDR2 (germline): MDHEN, SYDVKM. The CDR3 DNA reads as TGTGCCAGCAGTTTATCCGTCCCCCCTGAAGCTTTCTTT. Translating gives CASSLSVPPEAFF. The full variable domain, rest sourced from reference TRBV28 and TRBJ1-1, is DVKVTQSSRYLVKRTGEKVFLECVQDMDHENMFWYRQDPGLGLRLIYFSYDVKMKEKGDIPEGYSVSREKKERFSLILESASTNQTSMYLCASSLSVPPEAFFGQGTRLTVV.

This clone has just a few counts. The DNA for the CDR3 is TGTGCCAGCAGCCAAGACCGGGTCTATGGCTACACCTTC. Translating it yields CASSQDRVYGYTF. J is TRBJ1-2 and V is TRBV14, with D uncertain. Germline loops: CDR1 SGHDN, CDR2 FVKESK. Trimming left V 0 bases short and J 4 bases short, with 6 bases between. The CDR3 is 13 amino acids. The full variable domain, rest sourced from reference TRBV14 and TRBJ1-2, is EAGVTQFPSHSVIEKGQTVTLRCDPISGHDNLYWYRRVMGKEIKFLLHFVKESKQDESGMPNNRFLAERTGGTYSTLKVQPAELEDSGVYFCASSQDRVYGYTFGSGTRLTVV.

The genes are TRBV2 and TRBJ2-2, with 7 bases aligning to TRBD1. Germline loops: CDR1 SNHLY, CDR2 FYNNEI. This CDR3 is built from 14 residues. Trimming took 3 bases from V and 6 from J; bases not matched to a gene: 4. Here the CDR3 DNA reads TGTGCCAGCAGTGACTTCACAGGGGCCGGGGAGCTGTTTTTT. It translates to CASSDFTGAGELFF.

This chain joins TRBV15 and TRBJ1-1; 10 nucleotides match TRBD1. This CDR3 is built from 14 residues. Trimming cost V 5 bases and J 9 bases; bases outside gene matches: 9. Germline CDR1 and CDR2: LNHNV and YYDKDF (reference sequence). The CDR3 loop reads CATSSRTGGGQAFF. The CDR3 DNA follows: TGTGCCACCAGCTCCCGGACAGGGGGAGGTCAAGCTTTCTTT.

The rearrangement links TRBV13 to TRBJ2-4, with 7 bases identical to TRBD1. V was pared by 5 bases and J by 4 bases, with 5 bases of the junction left unmatched. The CDR3 has 14 residues. CDR1 and CDR2 (germline): PRHDT, FYEKMQ (reference sequence). This CDR3 is CASSTGTEKNIQYF. The DNA of the CDR3 is TGTGCCAGCAGCACCGGGACAGAGAAAAACATTCAGTACTTC.

The chain recombines TRBV11-3 with TRBJ2-1, with 8 positions matching TRBD2. The CDR3 runs 15 residues. Per the germline V gene, CDR1 is SGHNT and CDR2 is YENEEA. J gave up 8 bases and V 3 bases, and 9 bases lay outside the gene matches. The CDR3 loop is CASSFRGGRGDEQFF. The CDR3 bases are TGTGCCAGCAGCTTCCGCGGGGGGAGGGGCGATGAGCAGTTCTTC.

This clone turned up a few times. The chain employs TRBV6-4 and TRBJ1-3, with D unclear. Germline V gene data show CDR1 as MRHNA and CDR2 as SNTAGT. The CDR3 contains 20 residues. The V end was cut by 0 bases, the J end by 8 bases, with 29 bases between. CDR3 sequence: CASSDSPRDSYLLSRDTIYF. CDR3 sequence (DNA): TGTGCCAGCAGTGACTCCCCCCGGGATTCGTACCTATTATCAAGGGACACCATATATTTT.

This chain uses TRBV12-3 or TRBV12-4 with TRBJ1-1, with D unresolved. Trimming removed 3 bases from V and 5 bases from J, with 10 bases in between. CDR3 length: 13 amino acids. The CDR3 nucleotides are TGTGCCAGCAGTTTCATTGGAGAGACTGAAGCTTTCTTT. Residues: CASSFIGETEAFF.

V is TRBV5-6 and J is TRBJ2-1; 7 nucleotides match TRBD1. Per germline, CDR1 SGHDT and CDR2 YYEEEE. V dropped 2 bases and J dropped 8; count of bases not matched to a gene: 7. The CDR3 runs 14 residues. CDR3 coding DNA: TGTGCCAGCAGCTTAATTAAGACAGGGCATGAGCAGTTCTTC. Translated, it gives CASSLIKTGHEQFF.

This chain connects TRBV6-5 to TRBJ1-3, with no clear D. The CDR3 is made up of 15 amino acids. V shed 6 bases and J shed 1 base, with 13 bases lying between them. Germline V gene lookup returns CDR1 MNHEY and CDR2 SVGAGI. The CDR3 DNA is TGTGCCAGCAGCATTACAGCACAGTCTGGAAACACCATATATTTT. It yields the protein CASSITAQSGNTIYF.

The chain links TRBV9 to TRBJ2-3; TRBD2 is a possible D gene (5 bases). The V and J ends lost 2 bases and 2 bases respectively, with 15 bases between them. CDR1 is SGDLS and CDR2 is YYNGEE in the germline V gene. This CDR3 comprises 16 residues. The CDR3 protein is CASSVLVGVNTDTQYF. DNA for the CDR3: TGTGCCAGCAGCGTCCTGGTCGGGGTGAACACAGATACGCAGTATTTT.

V is TRBV30 and J is TRBJ2-5, with 8 bases matching TRBD2. The V and J ends lost 5 bases and 7 bases, in that order; junction bases with no gene match: 18. The length of the CDR3 is 16 residues. Germline V gene sequence: CDR1 GTSNPN, CDR2 SVGIG (reference sequence). This CDR3 is CAWGWDASGGLGTQYF. The CDR3 region has the DNA TGTGCCTGGGGCTGGGATGCGAGCGGGGGCCTCGGGACCCAGTACTTC.

This clone was seen only a few times. V usage is TRBV5-6 and J usage is TRBJ2-1; D not certain. The CDR3 has 12 amino acids. The V end was cut by 4 bases, the J end by 7 bases, with 9 bases between. The germline V gene has CDR1 SGHDT and CDR2 YYEEEE. CDR3: CASSPGLNEQFF. CDR3 coding DNA: TGTGCCAGCAGCCCAGGTCTGAATGAGCAGTTCTTC.

This sequence joins TRBV7-6 and TRBJ1-1; unclear D gene. CDR1 is SGHVS, CDR2 FNYEAQ, per germline. V lost 1 base and J 5 bases, leaving 14 bases between the germline ends. The CDR3 contains 15 residues. In DNA form, the CDR3 reads TGTGCCAGCAGCTTAGTGGGCGGGATGGGAACTGAAGCTTTCTTT. Encoded protein: CASSLVGGMGTEAFF.

This chain joins TRBV4-2 and TRBJ1-2; a weak D match, TRBD1 (6 bases). The CDR3 has 16 residues. Germline lookup yields CDR1 LGHNA and CDR2 YNFKEQ. Trimming took off 4 bases at V and 9 bases at J, with 24 bases between the two ends. The CDR3 region is CASSPSSLTGRDSYTF. The CDR3 DNA sequence: TGTGCCAGCAGCCCTTCGAGTCTGACAGGACGGGATAGCTACACCTTC.

A few counts support this clone. The chain combines TRBV28 with TRBJ2-7, with unresolved D. Trimming cost V 7 bases and J 0 bases, with 16 bases left between them. Germline CDR1 and CDR2: MDHEN and SYDVKM. The CDR3 has 15 residues. The CDR3 spells CASMVSPLSSYEQYF. In DNA, the CDR3 is TGTGCCAGCATGGTCTCTCCCCTGAGCTCCTACGAGCAGTACTTC.

The chain is built from TRBV18 and TRBJ2-7; D possibly corresponds to TRBD2 (5 bases). The CDR3 contains 15 residues. The V end lost 4 bases, the J end lost 6 bases, and 19 bases lay between the germline ends. Germline values: CDR1 KGHSH, CDR2 LQKENI. DNA for the CDR3: TGTGCCAGCTCACAGCGGAGGCAGCGAGCGTTCGAGCAGTACTTC. It codes for CASSQRRQRAFEQYF.

In its sample, this clone is medium-sized. This chain links TRBV6-1 with TRBJ2-3; 7 bases agree with TRBD1. The CDR3 contains 16 residues. The V gene end was trimmed by 4 bases and the J gene end by 1 base; junction bases not matched to a gene: 8. Germline CDR1 and CDR2: MNHNS and SASEGT. The CDR3 nucleotides read TGTGCCAGCAGTGCCCGGACAGGTTTGGGCACAGATACGCAGTATTTT. Residues: CASSARTGLGTDTQYF.

As DNA, the CDR3 is TGCGCCAGCAGCTCAGGACAGGGGAGTAGCTATGGCTACACCTTC. Translating it yields CASSSGQGSSYGYTF. This chain connects TRBV5-1 to TRBJ1-2; TRBD1 aligns across 9 bases. The J segment lost 4 bases and the V segment lost 3 bases, leaving 7 bases of the junction unmatched. The germline gives CDR1 SGHRS, CDR2 YFSETQ. The length of the CDR3 is 15 residues.

This sequence joins TRBV10-1 and TRBJ1-1, with TRBD1 matching 9 bases. This CDR3 region has 13 residues. Per germline, CDR1 WNHNN and CDR2 SYGVQD (reference sequence). Losses at the gene ends were 8 bases for V and 5 bases for J; bases not matched to a gene: 6. The CDR3: CASSRQGVTEAFF. CDR3 coding DNA: TGCGCCAGCTCGAGACAGGGGGTAACTGAAGCTTTCTTT.

J is TRBJ1-1 and V is TRBV7-9; no definite D call. Trimming took off 3 bases at V and 5 bases at J, with 10 bases between the two ends. Germline V lookup: CDR1 SEHNR, CDR2 FQNEAQ (reference sequence). The CDR3 has 13 residues. The CDR3 region is CASSFASRTEAFF. In DNA form, the CDR3 reads TGTGCCAGCAGCTTCGCTTCCAGGACTGAAGCTTTCTTT. The full variable domain, with the rest looked up from reference TRBV7-9 and TRBJ1-1, is DTGVSQNPRHKITKRGQNVTFRCDPISEHNRLYWYRQTLGQGPEFLTYFQNEAQLEKSRLLSDRFSAERPKGSFSTLEIQRTEQGDSAMYLCASSFASRTEAFFGQGTRLTVV.

The CDR3 loop is CASSSTGEAFF. DNA for the CDR3: TGTGCCAGCAGTTCAACAGGGGAGGCTTTCTTT. The chain employs TRBV28 and TRBJ1-1; 7 nucleotides match TRBD1. This CDR3 contains 11 residues. V shed 4 bases, J shed 11 bases, and the junction held 4 bases outside the gene matches. Germline-derived CDR1 and CDR2 are MDHEN and SYDVKM.

Written as DNA, the CDR3 is TGTGCCAGCAGCGACAGGGTTGAGGGCTACACCTTC. It codes for CASSDRVEGYTF. The J gene is TRBJ1-2, the V gene TRBV9; D perhaps matches TRBD1 (6 bases). The germline V gene has CDR1 SGDLS and CDR2 YYNGEE. The CDR3 has 12 residues. V was cut by 3 bases and J by 8 bases, with 11 bases left in between.

V gene TRBV19 combines with J gene TRBJ2-7, with TRBD1 matching over 8 bases. The ends lost 10 bases at V and 3 bases at J; junction bases unmatched: 5. Germline V gene data show CDR1 as LNHDA and CDR2 as SQIVND (reference sequence). CDR3 length equals 12 residues. Here the CDR3 reads CATRDRSYEQYF. The CDR3 DNA reads TGTGCCACCAGGGACAGGAGCTACGAGCAGTACTTC.